The clone carrying this T cell receptor (beta chain) was observed at least ten times. What it recognizes is unknown. V lost 2 bases to trimming and J lost 5 bases; unmatched junction nucleotides: 2. CDR3 length equals 14 residues. Looked up from germline, CDR1 is SGHRS and CDR2 is YFSETQ. Fresh 10 ml peripheral blood yielded PBMCs. The record originates from a study of T cells in Graves' hyperthyroidism and ophthalmopathy. On the study more broadly: Upon initial diagnosis and before any treatment, peripheral blood was collected. Study-level results: Among clonotypes expanded in thyroid above 0.001, most were also found in blood.

It was RNA transcripts that yielded the amplified TCR beta CDR3 regions. The TCR CDR3 first-round RT-PCR relied on the HTBI primer set. Using its own MiXCR run on the multiplex PCR reads, TCRdb lists one record per CDR3 protein. The sample records around 250,000 distinct CDR3 sequences, less than 15% being singletons. Material for sequencing was blood. The rearrangement links TRBV5-1 to TRBJ2-1; 9 positions agree with TRBD2. The receptor's source is a woman aged 40 to 50 with Graves' hyperthyroidism that later progressed to Graves' ophthalmopathy. CDR3 nucleotide sequence: TGCGCCAGCAGCTTTCTAGCGGGACACAATGAGCAGTTCTTC. Encoded protein: CASSFLAGHNEQFF. The full variable domain, completed using reference TRBV5-1 and TRBJ2-1, is KAGVTQTPRYLIKTRGQQVTLSCSPISGHRSVSWYQQTPGQGLQFLFEYFSETQRNKGNFPGRFSGRQFSNSRSEMNVSTLELGDSALYLCASSFLAGHNEQFFGPGTRLTVL.